This T cell receptor (beta chain) appears in the sequencing data of a study of shared clonotypes between healthy human individuals. As for the study in general: The plates for each donor numbered three CD4 naive, three CD4 memory, two CD8 naive and one CD8 memory.

Using immunoSEQ multiplex PCR, the repertoire was profiled, and TCRdb retains in-frame clones only, with some absent. The sample yields 100,000 to 130,000 clones, roughly two thirds seen once. Germline assignment: CDR1 MNHNS and CDR2 SASEGT. Trimming stripped 4 bases from V and 4 bases from J, with 16 bases between. This CDR3 region has 16 residues. As for this clone: Its target is not known.

Study conclusions and caveats: Large sequencing depth failed to make sorted-subset sequencing complete, rarefaction showed.

Those who donated, Caucasian adults without exception, all lived in Nashville, Tennessee. The sequencing sample was made of memory CD8+ T cells sorted from blood. The subset denotes: CD45RO+ cells pooled with CCR7-negative TemRA cells. V is TRBV6-1 and J is TRBJ2-2; TRBD1 or TRBD2 may be the D gene (6 bases each). This TCR derives from a woman aged 25-40 years in good health. The CDR3 DNA reads TGTGCCAGCAGTGGAGCTGTCGGAGGGGGCACCGGGGAGCTGTTTTTT. This encodes CASSGAVGGGTGELFF.